These 20 T cell receptor beta chains were sequenced from one sample in a study of shared clonotypes between healthy human individuals. The assay was immunoSEQ multiplex PCR, and TCRdb's table has in-frame clones only and misses some. The repertoire holds over 2 million clones, with approximately 90% as singletons. Material for sequencing was naive CD4+ T cells from PBMCs. The subset here: CD45RA+ positively selected. All receptors come from a man younger than 35 in good health. Some clones in this sample may be carry-over from other donors' samples.

In this sample, this clone turned up a few times. The chain links TRBV18 to TRBJ1-2, with D perhaps TRBD1 (6 bases). CDR1 is KGHSH and CDR2 is LQKENI in the germline V gene. Trimming cost V 0 bases and J 8 bases, with 19 bases left between them. This CDR3 spans 16 amino acids. CDR3 residues: CASSPPGGQGLYGYTF. The CDR3 DNA sequence: TGTGCCAGCTCACCACCCGGGGGGCAGGGGTTATACGGCTACACCTTC.

The V gene is TRBV2, the J gene TRBJ1-1; no firm D call. Germline V gene lookup returns CDR1 SNHLY and CDR2 FYNNEI. V lost 2 bases, J lost 0 bases, and 10 bases lay in between. The CDR3 loop spans 15 amino acids. The CDR3 here is CASSEFGRMNTEAFF. The CDR3 DNA follows: TGTGCCAGCAGTGAATTTGGCAGGATGAACACTGAAGCTTTCTTT.

This chain joins TRBV7-3 and TRBJ2-1; 13 nucleotides line up with TRBD2. The CDR3 sequence is 16 residues long. Per germline, CDR1 SGHTA and CDR2 FQGTGA. J lost 8 bases, V lost 5 bases, and 9 bases had no gene match. CDR3 loop: CASSQRGLAGVDEQFF. The CDR3 nucleotides read TGTGCCAGCAGCCAGAGAGGACTAGCGGGAGTTGATGAGCAGTTCTTC.

The genes are TRBV10-3 and TRBJ2-5; TRBD2 agrees at 11 bases. CDR1 and CDR2 from the germline V gene are ENHRY and SYGVKD. J was trimmed by 4 bases and V by 5 bases; bases with no gene match: 6. CDR3 length: 15 residues. CDR3 DNA: TGTGCCATCAGTCTAGCGGGAGGCCTGGGAGAGACCCAGTACTTC. It translates to CAISLAGGLGETQYF.

V is TRBV12-5 and J is TRBJ1-3; the D is unclear. CDR1 and CDR2 (germline): LGHNT, FRNRAP. Deletions cut 4 bases from V and 3 bases from J, with 19 bases between. The CDR3 is 17 residues long. The CDR3 nucleotides read TGTGCTAGTGGTTCCACCGAGGACGGATTCTTTGGAAACACCATATATTTT. It codes for CASGSTEDGFFGNTIYF.

In its sample, this clone was seen once. The chain joins TRBV7-9 to TRBJ2-1; the match to TRBD2 covers 13 bases. The CDR3 contains 18 residues. Germline lookup yields CDR1 SEHNR and CDR2 FQNEAQ (reference sequence). Germline trimming cut 5 bases from V and 0 bases from J; bases unmatched to any gene: 7. The CDR3 region has the DNA TGTGCCAGCAGCGGACTAGCGGGAGCCGATAGCTCCTACAATGAGCAGTTCTTC. As protein: CASSGLAGADSSYNEQFF.

As to this clone: The same CDR3 arises from other DNA sequences in this sample as well. The CDR3 sequence: CASSVRGQETQYF. As DNA, the CDR3 is TGTGCCAGCAGTGTGAGGGGCCAAGAGACCCAGTACTTC. The gene calls are TRBV2 and TRBJ2-5, with D perhaps matching TRBD1 or TRBD2 (5 bases each). V was trimmed by 4 bases and J by 1 base, leaving 7 bases between them. Germline V gene sequence: CDR1 SNHLY, CDR2 FYNNEI. The CDR3 is made up of 13 amino acids.

The V gene is TRBV27, the J gene TRBJ1-2; D remains ambiguous. The CDR3 consists of 14 residues. Trimming stripped 0 bases from V and 3 bases from J, with 8 bases between. Germline loops: CDR1 MNHEY, CDR2 SMNVEV (reference sequence). In DNA form, the CDR3 reads TGTGCCAGCAGTTTATCACCAGTCTACTATGGCTACACCTTC. It codes for CASSLSPVYYGYTF.

Comment on this clone: Other DNA sequences in the same sample also yield this CDR3. The rearrangement links TRBV30 to TRBJ1-2; 10 bases are a match to TRBD1. Germline V CDR1 and CDR2: GTSNPN, SVGIG (reference sequence). This CDR3 is 13 amino acids long. The V and J ends lost 1 base and 5 bases, in that order; junction bases with no gene match: 1. CDR3 in amino acids: CAWSAGQGYGYTF. Here the CDR3 DNA reads TGTGCCTGGAGTGCGGGACAGGGGTATGGCTACACCTTC.

This clone was counted a few times. The same CDR3 can be traced to other DNA sequences in this sample. V and J are TRBV9 and TRBJ2-7, with a tentative D call TRBD1 (5 bases). CDR1 and CDR2 (germline): SGDLS, YYNGEE. Trimming took off 0 bases at V and 1 base at J, with 5 bases between the two ends. CDR3 length equals 13 residues. DNA of the CDR3: TGTGCCAGCAGCGTAGGACAGTCCTACGAGCAGTACTTC. This codes for CASSVGQSYEQYF.

The rearrangement links TRBV12-2 to TRBJ2-7; the DNA was not used to check the table's D call, TRBD2. TRBV12-2 counts as a pseudogene. This CDR3 contains 17 residues. The CDR3 DNA reads TGTGCAAGTCGCTTAGCTTGTAGCGGGAGGGAACGTTACGAGCAGTACTTC. Translated, it gives CASRLACSGRERYEQYF.

The chain is built from TRBV7-6 and TRBJ2-7; TRBD1 matches at 8 bases. Trimming removed 1 base from V and 4 bases from J; junction bases left unmatched: 6. This CDR3 is built from 15 residues. The germline gives CDR1 SGHVS, CDR2 FNYEAQ. The CDR3, as DNA: TGTGCCAGCAGCTTAGAGGACAGGGTACCTTACGAGCAGTACTTC. Its translation: CASSLEDRVPYEQYF.

This chain uses TRBV5-1 with TRBJ2-5; D is perhaps TRBD2 (5 bases). This CDR3 region has 14 residues. Germline CDR1 reads SGHRS; CDR2 reads YFSETQ. Trimming pared 1 base from V and 5 bases from J, leaving 12 bases between. In DNA form, the CDR3 reads TGCGCCAGCAGCTTGTACTCGGGGTTGGAGACCCAGTACTTC. Translating it yields CASSLYSGLETQYF. The variable domain in full, completed from reference TRBV5-1 and TRBJ2-5, reads KAGVTQTPRYLIKTRGQQVTLSCSPISGHRSVSWYQQTPGQGLQFLFEYFSETQRNKGNFPGRFSGRQFSNSRSEMNVSTLELGDSALYLCASSLYSGLETQYFGPGTRLLVL.

The chain has TRBV6-7 and TRBJ1-1; tentative D call: TRBD1 (5 bases). TRBV6-7 is marked as an open reading frame, function uncertain. This CDR3 comprises 13 residues. Trimming left V 9 bases short and J 0 bases short, with 11 bases between. The CDR3 loop reads CARKQEMNTEAFF. The CDR3 DNA reads TGTGCCAGAAAACAGGAGATGAACACTGAAGCTTTCTTT.

This clone was detected once. J is TRBJ2-6 and V is TRBV14, with D unclear. V was shortened by 7 bases and J by 2 bases, with 3 bases between the two germline ends. The V gene's germline CDR1 is SGHDN and CDR2 FVKESK. This CDR3 comprises 12 residues. CDR3 residues: CASKAGANVLTF. CDR3 bases: TGTGCCAGCAAGGCTGGGGCCAACGTCCTGACTTTC.

The gene calls are TRBV19 and TRBJ1-5, with a tentative D call TRBD1 (5 bases). The CDR3 runs 11 residues. The germline gives CDR1 LNHDA, CDR2 SQIVND (reference sequence). V was pared by 9 bases and J by 11 bases, with 14 bases between. The CDR3 DNA follows: TGTGCCAGCTCAAGCGGAGGGGCCCAGCATTTT. As protein: CASSSGGAQHF.

As to this clone: Different DNA sequences within this sample yield the same CDR3. The V and J genes are TRBV5-4 and TRBJ2-1; 7 bases map to TRBD1. Losses at the gene ends were 4 bases for V and 7 bases for J; bases not matched to a gene: 2. The CDR3 sequence is 12 residues long. The V gene's germline CDR1 is SGHNT and CDR2 YYREEE (reference sequence). This CDR3 is CASSQQGNEQFF. CDR3 DNA sequence: TGTGCCAGCAGCCAACAGGGGAATGAGCAGTTCTTC.

The chain couples TRBV6-4 to TRBJ2-1, with TRBD2 matching over 9 bases. V was clipped by 4 bases and J by 2 bases; unmatched bases: 6. This CDR3 has 16 residues. The germline V gene has CDR1 MRHNA and CDR2 SNTAGT. CDR3 sequence: CASSAQTSGPYNEQFF. In DNA form, the CDR3 reads TGTGCCAGCAGTGCCCAGACTAGCGGTCCCTACAATGAGCAGTTCTTC.

The rearrangement uses TRBV11-1 and TRBJ2-7; D possibly corresponds to TRBD1 (7 bases). In germline, CDR1 is SGHAT, CDR2 FQDESV (reference sequence). V was cut by 2 bases and J by 2 bases, with 13 bases left in between. The CDR3 spans 15 residues. As DNA, the CDR3 is TGTGCCAGCAGCTTATTGCAGGGGGGAGCCTACGAGCAGTACTTC. This sequence encodes CASSLLQGGAYEQYF.

The CDR3 coding sequence is TGTGCCAGCAGTTTTCCCGCAGGAGCGGGAGATAGGACCGGGGAGCTGTTTTTT. Its protein product is CASSFPAGAGDRTGELFF. J is TRBJ2-2 and V is TRBV27; TRBD2 matches 8 bases. V gave up 3 bases and J gave up 5 bases; unmatched junction bases: 14. The CDR3 loop spans 18 amino acids. Germline CDR1 MNHEY, CDR2 SMNVEV (reference sequence).